Here is one T cell receptor beta chain with its context. What it binds is not known. The sample is drawn from a study of cytomegalovirus exposure and HLA in healthy donors. The CDR3 sequence is 20 residues long. Looked up from germline, CDR1 is MNHGY and CDR2 is SVAAGI. Losses at the gene ends were 5 bases for V and 5 bases for J; bases not matched to a gene: 15. Sequenced by immunoSEQ multiplex PCR; TCRdb stores in-frame clones only, minus some. Here the sample spans tens of thousands of clones, 93% being singletons. Overall study results and limits: Rarity marked most TCR sequences, yet some public TCRs occurred in many donors. CMV antigen specificity was confirmed in vitro for a few CMV-associated chains. It was found in a later analysis that first-cohort TCR clusters tended to co-occur in the 90 to 150 validation repertoires. Altogether, about 160 TCR beta chains were recorded as cytomegalovirus-associated.

The genes are TRBV6-9 and TRBJ2-1; 16 nucleotides agree with TRBD2. What was sequenced was PBMCs. The source of this sequence is a woman younger than 35 in good health and CMV-seronegative. The CDR3 loop is CASSIGTSGGALIPHNEQFF. CDR3 in DNA: TGTGCCAGCAGTATTGGGACTAGCGGGGGGGCGCTCATACCTCACAATGAGCAGTTCTTC.